Below are 22 T cell receptor beta chains sequenced from a single sample in a study of cytomegalovirus exposure and HLA in healthy donors (dated by TCRdb to between 2016 and 2019). Receptor libraries were prepared by the immunoSEQ multiplex PCR assay. For the multiplex PCR, a mixture combining 60 forward primers for TCR Vbeta segments and 13 reverse primers for TCR Jbeta segments was used. TCRdb obtained this table from immuneACCESS and retained in-frame rearrangements with V and J assigned. These tables miss some clones; where compared with another copy, unresolved V genes account for less than half of the shortfall, and the remainder is unexplained. This sample is represented by more than 110,000 clones; around 70% of them were singletons. 1.5% to 2% of the sample is in the top ten clones. Sample: PBMCs. These TCRs come from a woman between 25 and 40 years old in good health and CMV-seronegative.

V is TRBV5-5 and J is TRBJ2-5; the D is unclear. Looked up from germline, CDR1 is SGHKS and CDR2 is YYEKEE (reference sequence). Trimming took 3 bases from V and 5 from J, leaving 11 bases between them. The CDR3 is 13 residues long. CDR3 in amino acids: CASSSGRVETQYF. The DNA for the CDR3 is TGTGCCAGCAGCTCCGGTCGGGTGGAGACCCAGTACTTC. The full variable domain, completed using reference TRBV5-5 and TRBJ2-5, is DAGVTQSPTHLIKTRGQQVTLRCSPISGHKSVSWYQQVLGQGPQFIFQYYEKEERGRGNFPDRFSARQFPNYSSELNVNALLLGDSALYLCASSSGRVETQYFGPGTRLLVL.

This clone appeared once. The V call is TRBV18, the J call TRBJ2-7, with D maybe TRBD2 (6 bases). This CDR3 region has 15 residues. Germline CDR1 and CDR2: KGHSH and LQKENI. Trimming took 6 bases from V and 0 from J, leaving 15 bases between them. As DNA, the CDR3 is TGTGCCAGCTCCCTAGGAAGTAGCGGCTCCTACGAGCAGTACGTC. Protein: CASSLGSSGSYEQYV.

The chain has TRBV2 and TRBJ1-4; 8 nucleotides agree with TRBD1. CDR3 length equals 14 residues. The V gene's germline CDR1 is SNHLY and CDR2 FYNNEI. After removal of 5 bases from V and 7 bases from J, the junction contained 6 bases not matched to a gene. The CDR3 reads CASSLQGDSEKLFF. CDR3 sequence (DNA): TGTGCCAGCAGTCTACAGGGGGATAGTGAAAAACTGTTTTTT.

The chain combines TRBV28 with TRBJ2-7; 9 bases line up with TRBD1. The germline CDR1 and CDR2 sequences are MDHEN and SYDVKM. With V trimmed by 5 bases and J by 1 base, 3 bases remained unmatched. The CDR3 consists of 14 residues. The CDR3 coding sequence is TGTGCCAGCAGTGCCGGGACAGGGTCCTACGAGCAGTACTTC. Translating it yields CASSAGTGSYEQYF.

This chain joins TRBV4-2 and TRBJ2-5; D might be TRBD2 (5 bases). Trimming left V 1 base short and J 5 bases short, with 11 bases between. The CDR3 runs 14 residues. Germline V gives CDR1 LGHNA, CDR2 YNFKEQ. CDR3 bases: TGTGCCAGCAGCCAAGTACTAGGGCTGGAGACCCAGTACTTC. Its translation: CASSQVLGLETQYF.

V is TRBV28 and J is TRBJ2-7; TRBD2 might be the D (7 bases). Deletions cut 4 bases from V and 3 bases from J, with 16 bases between. From germline, CDR1 is MDHEN and CDR2 SYDVKM. This CDR3 is built from 15 residues. In DNA, the CDR3 is TGTGCCAGCAGTTACCCAGGGGCGGGGGTCTACGAGCAGTACTTC. Translated, it gives CASSYPGAGVYEQYF.

The rearrangement uses TRBV11-2 and TRBJ2-7, with a tentative D call TRBD2 (5 bases). In germline, CDR1 is SGHAT, CDR2 FQNNGV. This CDR3 has 13 amino acids. V was shortened by 3 bases and J by 1 base, with 7 bases between the two germline ends. The CDR3 nucleotides are TGTGCCAGCAGCTTGGACTCTTCCTACGAGCAGTACTTC. Residues: CASSLDSSYEQYF.

The V call is TRBV19, the J call TRBJ1-2; tentatively, D is TRBD1 (5 bases). The CDR3 is 14 amino acids. The V and J ends lost 7 bases and 6 bases respectively, with 18 bases between them. CDR1 and CDR2 (germline): LNHDA, SQIVND (reference sequence). CDR3 sequence reads: CASTSGLGRDGYTF. CDR3 sequence (DNA): TGTGCCAGTACCTCGGGACTGGGAAGGGATGGCTACACCTTC.

V usage is TRBV6-5 and J usage is TRBJ2-1; no reliable D call. V was trimmed by 2 bases and J by 5 bases, leaving 7 bases between them. The germline V gene encodes CDR1 MNHEY and CDR2 SVGAGI. The CDR3 spans 13 residues. CDR3 residues: CASSYSRDNEQFF. The DNA of the CDR3 is TGTGCCAGCAGTTACAGCCGGGACAATGAGCAGTTCTTC.

This chain uses TRBV2 with TRBJ1-1, with D possibly matching TRBD1 (5 bases). CDR3 size: 13 residues. CDR1 is SNHLY, CDR2 FYNNEI, per germline. V dropped 8 bases and J dropped 11 bases, with 21 bases sitting between them. The CDR3 nucleotides read TGTGCCAGCGGGGGGGAGAGTGGGGGAAGGGCTTTCTTT. This sequence encodes CASGGESGGRAFF.

The gene calls are TRBV5-6 and TRBJ2-7; the D gene is possibly TRBD2 (5 bases). This CDR3 contains 13 residues. V lost 0 bases, J lost 1 base, and 5 bases lay in between. CDR1 is SGHDT and CDR2 is YYEEEE in the germline V gene. DNA of the CDR3: TGTGCCAGCAGCTTGGCGGGGTCCTACGAGCAGTACTTC. Translating it yields CASSLAGSYEQYF.

J is TRBJ2-5 and V is TRBV7-2; TRBD2 might be the D (6 bases). V was shortened by 6 bases and J by 5 bases, with 10 bases between the two germline ends. CDR3 length: 12 amino acids. Germline V gives CDR1 SGHTA, CDR2 FQGNSA. The CDR3 DNA follows: TGTGCCAGCAGGCTTGGGGGGGAGACCCAGTACTTC. This encodes CASRLGGETQYF.

This rearrangement joins TRBV27 to TRBJ2-2; 7 bases match TRBD2. Germline V gives CDR1 MNHEY, CDR2 SMNVEV (reference sequence). With V trimmed by 2 bases and J by 2 bases, 5 bases remained unmatched. CDR3 length: 16 residues. CDR3 nucleotides: TGTGCCAGCAGTTTAAGGCTAGCGGCTAACACCGGGGAGCTGTTTTTT. Protein sequence: CASSLRLAANTGELFF.

The genes are TRBV4-2 and TRBJ1-3; 12 nucleotides align to TRBD1. CDR1 is LGHNA and CDR2 is YNFKEQ in the germline V gene. CDR3 length: 16 amino acids. V shed 1 base and J 8 bases; nucleotides not matched to a gene: 6. CDR3 residues: CASSQAGTGGQDTIYF. Written as DNA, the CDR3 is TGTGCCAGCAGCCAAGCGGGGACAGGGGGCCAAGACACCATATATTTT.

The table lists this clone with a few counts. The same CDR3 can be traced to other DNA sequences in this sample. The chain recombines TRBV11-2 with TRBJ2-7, with 9 bases that match TRBD2. Germline trimming cut 4 bases from V and 1 base from J; bases unmatched to any gene: 2. CDR1 is SGHAT and CDR2 is FQNNGV in the germline V gene. The CDR3 extends over 14 amino acids. As DNA, the CDR3 is TGTGCCAGCAGCTCGACTAGCGGTTCCTACGAGCAGTACTTC. The encoded protein is CASSSTSGSYEQYF.

This clone has only a few counts. V and J are TRBV28 and TRBJ2-6; 11 nucleotides align to TRBD2. This CDR3 is built from 16 residues. V gave up 10 bases and J gave up 2 bases; unmatched junction bases: 7. From germline, CDR1 is MDHEN and CDR2 SYDVKM. The CDR3 loop reads CATATSGMPGANVLTF. In nucleotides, the CDR3 is TGTGCCACTGCGACTAGCGGGATGCCTGGGGCCAACGTCCTGACTTTC.

This clone was seen a handful of times. The V and J genes are TRBV19 and TRBJ1-2; D gene ambiguous. CDR1 LNHDA and CDR2 SQIVND come from the germline V gene (reference sequence). V gave up 6 bases and J gave up 6 bases, with 14 bases separating them. The CDR3 contains 13 residues. This CDR3 is CASRMGYQNGYTF. The CDR3 DNA sequence: TGTGCCAGTAGAATGGGCTACCAGAATGGCTACACCTTC. Together with reference TRBV19 and TRBJ1-2, the CDR3 gives the full variable domain: DGGITQSPKYLFRKEGQNVTLSCEQNLNHDAMYWYRQDPGQGLRLIYYSQIVNDFQKGDIAEGYSVSREKKESFPLTVTSAQKNPTAFYLCASRMGYQNGYTFGSGTRLTVV.

This clone was detected only once. The V gene is TRBV27, the J gene TRBJ2-7, with D possibly TRBD2 on 6 matching bases. CDR1 MNHEY and CDR2 SMNVEV come from the germline V gene (reference sequence). Trimming removed 3 bases from V and 1 base from J, with 13 bases in between. CDR3 length: 15 residues. The CDR3 is CASSLGGPDSYEQYV. The CDR3 DNA reads as TGTGCCAGCAGTTTGGGGGGACCAGATTCCTACGAGCAGTACGTC.

V usage is TRBV6-5 and J usage is TRBJ1-1; D unclear. Trimming removed 3 bases from V and 4 bases from J, with 12 bases in between. The CDR3 loop spans 14 amino acids. Germline lookup yields CDR1 MNHEY and CDR2 SVGAGI. The CDR3 spells CASSYSQDGTEAFF. DNA of the CDR3: TGTGCCAGCAGTTATTCTCAGGATGGCACTGAAGCTTTCTTT.

This sequence joins TRBV5-1 and TRBJ2-5; 8 bases fit TRBD1. The germline V gene encodes CDR1 SGHRS and CDR2 YFSETQ. This CDR3 region has 14 residues. Losses at the gene ends were 3 bases for V and 3 bases for J; bases not matched to a gene: 4. This CDR3 is CASSYQDREETQYF. Written as DNA, the CDR3 is TGCGCCAGCAGCTACCAGGACAGGGAAGAGACCCAGTACTTC. The full variable domain, rest sourced from reference TRBV5-1 and TRBJ2-5, is KAGVTQTPRYLIKTRGQQVTLSCSPISGHRSVSWYQQTPGQGLQFLFEYFSETQRNKGNFPGRFSGRQFSNSRSEMNVSTLELGDSALYLCASSYQDREETQYFGPGTRLLVL.

The chain joins TRBV30 to TRBJ2-5; 7 bases are a match to TRBD1. After removal of 4 bases from V and 2 bases from J, the junction contained 7 bases not matched to a gene. In germline, CDR1 is GTSNPN, CDR2 SVGIG (reference sequence). This CDR3 comprises 14 residues. The CDR3 nucleotides read TGTGCCTGGACAAAGTGGGGACAGCAAGAGACCCAGTACTTC. It translates to CAWTKWGQQETQYF.

This sequence joins TRBV18 and TRBJ2-7; TRBD1 matches 9 bases. With V trimmed by 3 bases and J by 7 bases, 4 bases remained unmatched. The CDR3 totals 13 residues. Germline CDR1 is KGHSH and CDR2 is LQKENI. The CDR3 region has the DNA TGTGCCAGCTCACCCGGGACAGGGCGGGAGCAGTACGTC. It specifies CASSPGTGREQYV.